One sample yielded the 30 T cell receptor beta chains listed below, sequenced in a study of T cell clonality in common variable immunodeficiency (dated by TCRdb to 2014 to 2015). To prepare the library, the immunoSEQ multiplex PCR assay was applied. As stored in TCRdb, this immuneACCESS dataset retains in-frame rearrangements with V and J assigned. A fraction of the clones does not appear; measured against another copy, unresolved V genes explain less than half of the discrepancy, and the remainder lacks a known reason. In this sample the table shows about 39,000 clones, and no singletons are among them. 2.5% to 3% of the sample is in the top ten clones. Input material: peripheral blood mononuclear cells. Source of these receptors: a person between 18 and 69 years old in good health.

This clone has a count of ten or more. The DNA ends 3 residues before the CDR3 does, and the rest of the CDR3 is filled in from the germline J gene. The chain recombines TRBV20-1 with TRBJ1-4; D is unresolved. Trimming removed 3 bases at V and 3 bases at J, with 5 bases between. CDR1 and CDR2 from the germline V gene are DFQATT and SNEGSKA (reference sequence). The CDR3 consists of 12 residues. Here the CDR3 reads CSASSPNEKLFF. The CDR3 DNA, read in part, is TGCAGTGCTAGTAGCCCTAATGAAAAA.

This clone was seen a few times. The read terminates 3 residues before the CDR3 end, so the remaining end is supplied by the germline J gene. The gene calls are TRBV5-4 and TRBJ2-7; 8 bases align to TRBD1. The ends lost 6 bases at V and 5 bases at J; junction bases unmatched: 10. The CDR3 totals 14 residues. CDR1 and CDR2 from the germline V gene are SGHNT and YYREEE (reference sequence). The CDR3 bases that were read are TGTGCCAGCACTGACCGGGACAGGCCCAACGAG. It encodes CASTDRDRPNE. The complete CDR3 reads CASTDRDRPNEQYF.

This clone was seen many times. Coverage ceases 3 residues before the CDR3 finishes, and the germline J gene fills in the end. J is TRBJ2-7 and V is TRBV13; 7 bases fit TRBD2. The CDR3 loop spans 16 amino acids. V was clipped by 0 bases and J by 0 bases; unmatched bases: 5. The germline gives CDR1 PRHDT, CDR2 FYEKMQ (reference sequence). The CDR3 bases that were read are TGTGCCAGCAGCTTAGGGGGCGGGAGTAGCTCCTACGAG. Its translation is CASSLGGGSSSYE. The entire CDR3 protein reads CASSLGGGSSSYEQYF. Looking up the rest from reference TRBV13 and TRBJ2-7 gives the full variable domain: AAGVIQSPRHLIKEKRETATLKCYPIPRHDTVYWYQQGPGQDPQFLISFYEKMQSDKGSIPDRFSAQQFSDYHSELNMSSLELGDSALYFCASSLGGGSSSYEQYFGPGTRLTVT.

This clone was counted at least ten times. From the germline J gene comes the end of the CDR3, since the read stops 3 residues before it. This sequence joins TRBV6-1 and TRBJ1-6; D is perhaps TRBD1 (5 bases). The CDR3 runs 14 residues. CDR1 and CDR2 from the germline V gene are MNHNS and SASEGT. Trimming stripped 3 bases from V and 7 bases from J, with 10 bases between. The chain's CDR3 is CASSEGQENSPLHF. The part of the CDR3 DNA that was read is TGTGCCAGCAGTGAGGGGCAGGAAAATTCACCC.

This clone was recorded many times. The read gets to within 3 residues of the CDR3 end, and the germline J gene fills in the rest. The rearrangement uses TRBV2 and TRBJ2-7; tentative D call: TRBD2 (6 bases). Germline values: CDR1 SNHLY, CDR2 FYNNEI. V lost 6 bases to trimming and J lost 5 bases, with 17 bases between them. The CDR3 consists of 14 residues. The CDR3 spells CASRDSGGLDEQYF. The sequenced CDR3 bases are TGTGCCAGCAGGGACTCCGGGGGTTTGGACGAG.

This clone has more than one count but fewer than ten. The read ends 3 residues early relative to the CDR3; the germline J gene fills the gap. The rearrangement links TRBV19 to TRBJ1-5, with TRBD1 as a possible D gene (6 bases). CDR3 size: 16 residues. Trimming took 2 bases from V and 6 from J, leaving 17 bases between them. CDR1 and CDR2 from the germline V gene are LNHDA and SQIVND (reference sequence). This chain's CDR3 is CASSIWRGGGGQPQHF. CDR3 DNA, as far as it was read: TGTGCCAGTAGTATATGGCGCGGGGGGGGCGGTCAGCCC.

Many counts were recorded for this clone. From the germline J gene comes the end of the CDR3, since the read stops 3 residues before it. V usage is TRBV6-4 and J usage is TRBJ2-3, with 14 bases identical to TRBD2. CDR1 MRHNA and CDR2 SNTAGT come from the germline V gene. The ends lost 4 bases at V and 6 bases at J; junction bases unmatched: 3. The CDR3 totals 15 residues. The part of the CDR3 DNA that was read is TGTGCCAGCAGTGCGGGACTAGCGGGAGTGGATACG. Its translation is CASSAGLAGVDT. The whole CDR3 reads CASSAGLAGVDTQYF.

This clone was seen many times. Read data end 3 residues before the CDR3 end; the end is taken from the germline J gene. The V and J genes are TRBV7-6 and TRBJ2-2, with 10 bases identical to TRBD2. With V trimmed by 6 bases and J by 8 bases, 12 bases remained unmatched. The CDR3 runs 16 residues. The germline CDR1 and CDR2 sequences are SGHVS and FNYEAQ. CDR3: CASSQELAGLPGELFF. The sequenced part of the CDR3 DNA is TGTGCCAGCAGTCAGGAACTAGCGGGACTCCCTGGGGAG.

At least ten counts were recorded for this clone. Coverage ceases 3 residues before the CDR3 finishes, and the germline J gene fills in the end. The chain carries TRBV20-1 and TRBJ2-5; 8 nucleotides agree with TRBD2. The CDR3 sequence is 15 residues long. Germline V gene sequence: CDR1 DFQATT, CDR2 SNEGSKA (reference sequence). V gave up 0 bases and J gave up 5 bases; unmatched junction bases: 8. The CDR3 bases that were read are TGCAGTGCTAGAGATCGGTTTCGCGGGGGGGAGACC. Protein sequence: CSARDRFRGGET. The full CDR3 reads CSARDRFRGGETQYF.

By frequency in the sample, this clone is medium-sized (0.01 to 0.1%). The read gets to within 3 residues of the CDR3 end, and the germline J gene fills in the rest. This rearrangement joins TRBV6-1 to TRBJ2-7; 11 bases line up with TRBD1. The CDR3 consists of 15 residues. The germline V gene encodes CDR1 MNHNS and CDR2 SASEGT. The ends lost 1 base at V and 3 bases at J; junction bases unmatched: 2. CDR3 region: CASSEEGTGGYEQYF. The CDR3 DNA, read in part, is TGTGCCAGCAGTGAAGAAGGGACAGGGGGCTACGAG.

This clone was picked up many times. The CDR3 extends 3 residues past the end of the read, so its final part is completed from the germline J gene. The rearrangement uses TRBV5-1 and TRBJ2-2; 8 bases match TRBD1. The ends lost 1 base at V and 5 bases at J; junction bases unmatched: 4. The CDR3 loop spans 15 amino acids. Germline CDR1 SGHRS, CDR2 YFSETQ. The CDR3 DNA, read in part, is TGCGCCAGCAGCTTGTTGACAGGGGAGACCGGGGAG. It codes for CASSLLTGETGE. The entire CDR3 protein reads CASSLLTGETGELFF.

This clone has a count of ten or more. The covered CDR3 bases are TGTGCCAGCAGCCCCCTTTCAGATACG. As protein: CASSPLSDT. From start to end, the CDR3 is CASSPLSDTQYF. This sequence joins TRBV7-2 and TRBJ2-3, with D unresolved. The read halts 3 residues ahead of the CDR3 end, with the missing end drawn from the germline J gene. V lost 5 bases and J lost 4, with 7 bases in between. Germline lookup yields CDR1 SGHTA and CDR2 FQGNSA. The CDR3 loop spans 12 amino acids.

This clone has ten or more counts. Read data end 3 residues before the CDR3 end; the end is taken from the germline J gene. The V gene is TRBV4-1, the J gene TRBJ1-2; the match to TRBD1 covers 10 bases. Germline V gene lookup returns CDR1 MGHRA and CDR2 YSYEKL. V was pared by 1 base and J by 3 bases, with 2 bases of the junction left unmatched. This CDR3 contains 15 residues. The part of the CDR3 DNA that was read is TGCGCCAGCAGCCAAGCCGGACAGGGGGACTATGGC. Translating gives CASSQAGQGDYG. The CDR3 in its entirety is CASSQAGQGDYGYTF.

This clone was detected many times. The CDR3 extends 3 residues past the end of the read, so its final part is completed from the germline J gene. The gene calls are TRBV19 and TRBJ1-2, with 12 bases fitting TRBD1. CDR3 size: 15 residues. Germline assignment: CDR1 LNHDA and CDR2 SQIVND (reference sequence). Incomplete CDR3 DNA: TGTGCCAGTAGCCACCCGGGACAGGGGGCGTGGGGC. As protein: CASSHPGQGAWG. The complete CDR3 reads CASSHPGQGAWGYTF.

Points on this clone: This may arise from a read error, as a much more abundant clone is one base away. CDR3 region: CASSPTGFGANVLFF. Incomplete CDR3 DNA: TGTGCCAGCAGCCCCACAGGGTTCGGGGCCAACGTG. The chain joins TRBV11-2 to TRBJ2-2; D perhaps matches TRBD1 (6 bases). The read gets to within 3 residues of the CDR3 end, and the germline J gene fills in the rest. The CDR3 consists of 15 residues. The germline V gene encodes CDR1 SGHAT and CDR2 FQNNGV.

About this clone: Sequencing ends 3 residues short of the CDR3 end; the germline J gene provides the rest. J is TRBJ2-7 and V is TRBV5-1, with TRBD1 matching over 9 bases. The J segment lost 4 bases and the V segment lost 3 bases, leaving 5 bases of the junction unmatched. Germline CDR1 and CDR2: SGHRS and YFSETQ. CDR3 length equals 14 residues. The CDR3 is CASSSGQGGYEQYF. The covered CDR3 bases are TGCGCCAGCAGCTCGGGACAGGGCGGGTACGAG.

This clone was counted many times. The CDR3 extends 3 residues past the end of the read, so its final part is completed from the germline J gene. This chain connects TRBV20-1 to TRBJ2-1; TRBD2 matches at 9 bases. V was pared by 1 base and J by 4 bases, with 8 bases of the junction left unmatched. The CDR3 runs to 16 residues. Germline-derived CDR1 and CDR2 are DFQATT and SNEGSKA (reference sequence). The CDR3 sequence is CSARGQLAGFYNEQFF. The sequenced CDR3 bases are TGCAGTGCTAGAGGGCAACTAGCGGGTTTTTACAATGAG.

The sample holds many counts of this clone. The read ends 3 residues shy of where the CDR3 ends; the end is completed using the germline J gene. This chain joins TRBV20-1 and TRBJ1-1; D possibly corresponds to TRBD1 (6 bases). The CDR3 consists of 14 residues. V was trimmed by 4 bases and J by 3 bases, leaving 15 bases between them. Germline CDR1 is DFQATT and CDR2 is SNEGSKA (reference sequence). CDR3 DNA, as far as it was read: TGCAGTGCTACCTCGCGGGACACTTACACTGAA. This sequence encodes CSATSRDTYTE. The full CDR3 is CSATSRDTYTEAFF.

This clone has ten or more counts. The CDR3 extends 3 residues past the end of the read, so its final part is completed from the germline J gene. The chain employs TRBV5-6 and TRBJ2-6; D is ambiguous. Between the trimmed V and J ends, which lost 4 bases and 0 bases, there was a span of 8 bases. Germline V gene sequence: CDR1 SGHDT, CDR2 YYEEEE. This CDR3 spans 15 amino acids. CDR3 DNA, as far as it was read: TGTGCCAGCAGCCTAGGAACCTCTGGGGCCAACGTC. Encoded protein: CASSLGTSGANV. From start to end, the CDR3 is CASSLGTSGANVLTF.

This clone has a count of ten or more. The sequenced fragment ends 3 residues before the CDR3 boundary, so the rest is inferred from the germline J gene. This chain links TRBV20-1 with TRBJ2-7; TRBD1 matches at 8 bases. This CDR3 is 16 amino acids long. Trimming at V came to 3 bases and at J to 1 base, leaving 11 bases not matched to a gene. Germline assignment: CDR1 DFQATT and CDR2 SNEGSKA (reference sequence). CDR3 DNA, as far as it was read: TGCAGTGCTAGCCCCCTAGGACAGGGCCCTTCCTACGAG. This encodes CSASPLGQGPSYE. The CDR3 as a whole reads CSASPLGQGPSYEQYF.

This clone was seen ten or more times. The part of the CDR3 DNA that was read is TGCGCCAGCAGCGGTAGCGGCAGCTCCTACAATGAG. Translated, it gives CASSGSGSSYNE. The entire CDR3 sequence reads CASSGSGSSYNEQFF. V gene TRBV5-1 combines with J gene TRBJ2-1; D might be TRBD2 (6 bases). The CDR3 end lies 3 residues beyond the end of the read and is filled in from the germline J gene. Germline V CDR1 and CDR2: SGHRS, YFSETQ. Between the trimmed V and J ends, which lost 4 bases and 0 bases, there was a span of 11 bases. This CDR3 is 15 amino acids long. The full variable domain, completed using reference TRBV5-1 and TRBJ2-1, is KAGVTQTPRYLIKTRGQQVTLSCSPISGHRSVSWYQQTPGQGLQFLFEYFSETQRNKGNFPGRFSGRQFSNSRSEMNVSTLELGDSALYLCASSGSGSSYNEQFFGPGTRLTVL.

In this sample, this clone turned up many times. The CDR3 is cut off 3 residues early in the read; its end comes from the germline J gene. J is TRBJ2-7 and V is TRBV2; D unclear. The ends were cut back, 5 bases at V and 2 bases at J, with 13 bases in the middle. Per germline, CDR1 SNHLY and CDR2 FYNNEI. CDR3 length equals 14 residues. The CDR3 here is CASSQSSLTYEQYF. The sequenced part of the CDR3 DNA is TGTGCCAGCAGTCAGTCGTCCCTTACCTACGAG.

There are many counts of this clone. The CDR3 end lies 3 residues beyond the end of the read and is filled in from the germline J gene. The chain recombines TRBV5-1 with TRBJ1-1, with 10 bases that match TRBD1. Germline assignment: CDR1 SGHRS and CDR2 YFSETQ. The CDR3 has 14 residues. J gave up 4 bases and V 5 bases, and 5 bases lay outside the gene matches. The CDR3 bases that were read are TGCGCCAGCAGGTCCGGGACAGGGGTCACTGAA. Its protein is CASRSGTGVTE. The whole CDR3 reads CASRSGTGVTEAFF. The whole variable domain, remainder taken from reference TRBV5-1 and TRBJ1-1, is KAGVTQTPRYLIKTRGQQVTLSCSPISGHRSVSWYQQTPGQGLQFLFEYFSETQRNKGNFPGRFSGRQFSNSRSEMNVSTLELGDSALYLCASRSGTGVTEAFFGQGTRLTVV.

This clone was observed many times. This CDR3 reads CASSTGWVTVKGYTF. The sequenced CDR3 bases are TGTGCCAGCAGCACCGGGTGGGTTACTGTAAAGGGC. The rearrangement uses TRBV7-2 and TRBJ1-2; no definite D call. The CDR3 end lies 3 residues beyond the end of the read and is filled in from the germline J gene. The CDR3 has 15 residues. Per the germline V gene, CDR1 is SGHTA and CDR2 is FQGNSA.

With respect to this clone: The read falls 3 residues short of the CDR3 end, and the missing part is taken from the germline J gene. This chain connects TRBV5-1 to TRBJ1-2; D perhaps matches TRBD1 (5 bases). The CDR3 contains 18 residues. CDR1 and CDR2 from the germline V gene are SGHRS and YFSETQ. CDR3 DNA (partial): TGCGCCAGCAGCTGGGGGACCGGACTAGCGGGAGATTCCTACGAC. As protein: CASSWGTGLAGDSYD. In full, the CDR3 is CASSWGTGLAGDSYDYTF.

Regarding this clone: Coverage ceases 3 residues before the CDR3 finishes, and the germline J gene fills in the end. J is TRBJ2-3 and V is TRBV7-7, with D maybe TRBD1 (6 bases). The germline gives CDR1 SSHAT, CDR2 FNYEAQ (reference sequence). The CDR3 consists of 15 residues. The CDR3 loop reads CASSARTDLRQTQYF. CDR3 bases read: TGTGCCAGCAGCGCCAGGACAGACCTACGTCAGACG.

This clone was seen repeatedly, ten times or more. The sequence runs out 3 residues before the end of the CDR3; the remainder is reconstructed from the germline J gene. This chain connects TRBV20-1 to TRBJ2-3, with 8 bases that match TRBD2. The CDR3 sequence is 12 residues long. Per the germline V gene, CDR1 is DFQATT and CDR2 is SNEGSKA (reference sequence). The CDR3 spells CSARESGGAQYF. The CDR3 DNA, read in part, is TGCAGTGCTAGAGAGTCCGGGGGGGCG.

The sample holds a few counts of this clone. The CDR3 goes on 3 residues after the read ends, and that part is filled in from the germline J gene. This chain connects TRBV18 to TRBJ1-2, with D possibly TRBD1 on 5 matching bases. The CDR3 sequence is 15 residues long. Germline V gene data show CDR1 as KGHSH and CDR2 as LQKENI. The CDR3 protein is CASSRGDVSTDTYTF. CDR3 DNA (partial): TGTGCCAGCTCACGCGGGGACGTTTCCACAGATACC.

This clone has only a few counts. The read halts 3 residues ahead of the CDR3 end, with the missing end drawn from the germline J gene. The chain combines TRBV20-1 with TRBJ1-6; unclear D gene. V lost 5 bases and J lost 7, with 18 bases in between. Germline V gene lookup returns CDR1 DFQATT and CDR2 SNEGSKA (reference sequence). The CDR3 runs 15 residues. CDR3 DNA, as far as it was read: TGCAGTGCTCTACCTGACGGCGGAAGAAATTCACCC. This encodes CSALPDGGRNSP. The full CDR3 protein reads CSALPDGGRNSPLHF.

This clone was seen many times. From the germline J gene comes the end of the CDR3, since the read stops 3 residues before it. The chain joins TRBV19 to TRBJ2-1, with 10 bases fitting TRBD2. The germline V gene has CDR1 LNHDA and CDR2 SQIVND (reference sequence). Losses at the gene ends were 3 bases for V and 7 bases for J; bases not matched to a gene: 6. This CDR3 has 15 residues. CDR3 sequence reads: CASSIMGLASNEQFF. The covered CDR3 bases are TGTGCCAGTAGTATTATGGGACTAGCGAGTAATGAG.